A single sample gave rise to the 28 T cell receptor beta chains below, sequenced in a study of T cell responses to AZD1222 COVID-19 vaccine. Produced via immunoSEQ multiplex PCR; TCRdb's table is partial and in-frame only. The sample yields approximately 150,000 clones, around 93% seen once. The input for sequencing was peripheral blood, taken 28 days after the second AZD1222 dose. All receptors derive from an adult who received the AZD1222 COVID-19 vaccine.

The rearrangement joins TRBV30 to TRBJ1-2; D may be TRBD1 (6 bases). In germline, CDR1 is GTSNPN, CDR2 SVGIG (reference sequence). V was shortened by 0 bases and J by 1 base, with 21 bases between the two germline ends. The CDR3 has 18 residues. The CDR3 DNA is TGTGCCTGGAGTGTCCAAACCTGGCAGGGGCGTAGTAACTATGGCTACACCTTC. Translating it yields CAWSVQTWQGRSNYGYTF.

This clone was counted once. CDR3 loop: CASSVSSGRPDEQFF. CDR3 DNA: TGTGCCAGCAGCGTCTCTAGCGGGAGGCCCGATGAGCAGTTCTTC. The chain is built from TRBV9 and TRBJ2-1, with 11 bases identical to TRBD2. J gave up 8 bases and V 2 bases, and 6 bases lay outside the gene matches. The CDR3 sequence is 15 residues long. Germline V gene data show CDR1 as SGDLS and CDR2 as YYNGEE.

This clone has a single count. This sequence joins TRBV7-2 and TRBJ2-1; D may match TRBD1 or TRBD2 (5 bases each). Germline-derived CDR1 and CDR2 are SGHTA and FQGNSA. Trimming cost V 1 base and J 9 bases, with 16 bases left between them. CDR3 length: 15 amino acids. Here the CDR3 reads CASSLGQRGGGEQFF. The CDR3 coding sequence is TGTGCCAGCAGCTTAGGGCAGAGGGGCGGTGGTGAGCAGTTCTTC. The variable domain in full, with the rest retrieved from reference TRBV7-2 and TRBJ2-1, is GAGVSQSPSNKVTEKGKDVELRCDPISGHTALYWYRQSLGQGLEFLIYFQGNSAPDKSGLPSDRFSAERTGGSVSTLTIQRTQQEDSAVYLCASSLGQRGGGEQFFGPGTRLTVL.

The chain recombines TRBV5-8 with TRBJ1-1; a possible D gene is TRBD1 (5 bases). The CDR3 loop spans 14 amino acids. The V end was cut by 6 bases, the J end by 4 bases, with 16 bases between. Germline loops: CDR1 SGHTS, CDR2 YDEGEE. CDR3 DNA: TGTGCCAGCACCCGGGGGTTAGCGGGCACTGAAGCTTTCTTT. Translated: CASTRGLAGTEAFF.

V usage is TRBV4-1 and J usage is TRBJ2-5; weak D call: TRBD1 (5 bases). The CDR3 contains 13 residues. The germline V gene has CDR1 MGHRA and CDR2 YSYEKL. V lost 0 bases, J lost 3 bases, and 5 bases lay in between. This CDR3 reads CASSQDREETQYF. The CDR3 DNA follows: TGCGCCAGCAGCCAAGACAGGGAAGAGACCCAGTACTTC.

This chain joins TRBV7-8 and TRBJ2-1, with TRBD2 as a possible D gene (7 bases). This CDR3 has 18 amino acids. Trimming stripped 4 bases from V and 0 bases from J, with 19 bases between. Per the germline V gene, CDR1 is SGHVS and CDR2 is FQNEAQ. This CDR3 is CASSYSLRGGGSYNEQFF. CDR3 DNA sequence: TGTGCCAGCAGCTATTCATTGAGGGGGGGAGGCTCCTACAATGAGCAGTTCTTC.

The genes are TRBV2 and TRBJ1-2; D may be TRBD1 (6 bases). Germline values: CDR1 SNHLY, CDR2 FYNNEI. Trimming pared 2 bases from V and 5 bases from J, leaving 6 bases between. The CDR3 runs 12 residues. The CDR3 sequence is CASSETGYGYTF. The DNA of the CDR3 is TGTGCCAGCAGTGAAACAGGGTATGGCTACACCTTC. The full variable domain, in which reference TRBV2 and TRBJ1-2 provide the parts outside the CDR3, is EPEVTQTPSHQVTQMGQEVILRCVPISNHLYFYWYRQILGQKVEFLVSFYNNEISEKSEIFDDQFSVERPDGSNFTLKIRSTKLEDSAMYFCASSETGYGYTFGSGTRLTVV.

This sequence joins TRBV13 and TRBJ2-6; TRBD2 matches 7 bases. The CDR3 runs 17 residues. V trimming: 0 bases; J trimming: 0 bases; junction bases outside the gene matches: 2. In germline, CDR1 is PRHDT, CDR2 FYEKMQ (reference sequence). Here the CDR3 reads CASSLGGGSSGANVLTF. DNA of the CDR3: TGTGCCAGCAGCTTAGGCGGGGGGAGCTCTGGGGCCAACGTCCTGACTTTC.

The chain employs TRBV24-1 and TRBJ2-7; no clear D gene. There are 14 residues in the CDR3. Germline V gene sequence: CDR1 KGHDR, CDR2 SFDVKD. V dropped 0 bases and J dropped 1 base, with 6 bases sitting between them. Written as DNA, the CDR3 is TGTGCCACCAGTGATTTGGCAGGTTCCTACGAGCAGTACTTC. Its translation is CATSDLAGSYEQYF.

This chain connects TRBV4-1 to TRBJ2-1; D remains unclear. V was trimmed by 4 bases and J by 7 bases, leaving 14 bases between them. The CDR3 has 14 amino acids. Germline loops: CDR1 MGHRA, CDR2 YSYEKL. CDR3 amino acids: CASSPWTTGNEQFF. CDR3 in DNA: TGCGCCAGCAGCCCCTGGACCACTGGGAATGAGCAGTTCTTC.

J is TRBJ1-1 and V is TRBV20-1, with unresolved D. CDR1 and CDR2 from the germline V gene are DFQATT and SNEGSKA (reference sequence). CDR3 size: 11 residues. The ends were cut back, 5 bases at V and 8 bases at J, with 12 bases in the middle. In DNA, the CDR3 is TGCAGTGCTCGTGGAGGAGTCGAAGCTTTCTTT. This sequence encodes CSARGGVEAFF.

This chain links TRBV9 with TRBJ2-7; D remains ambiguous. The CDR3 extends over 15 amino acids. Germline-derived CDR1 and CDR2 are SGDLS and YYNGEE. With 0 bases removed from V and 4 bases from J, the gap between germline ends came to 14 bases. The chain's CDR3 is CASSVGRPGVYEQYF. The CDR3 nucleotides read TGTGCCAGCAGCGTAGGAAGGCCTGGGGTATACGAGCAGTACTTC.

The CDR3 reads CASSLGYRGLDGYTF. The CDR3 DNA reads as TGTGCCAGCAGCTTAGGATACAGGGGTCTGGATGGCTACACCTTC. The gene calls are TRBV7-9 and TRBJ1-2, with 7 positions matching TRBD1. With 1 base clipped from V and 6 bases from J, the junction kept 8 bases outside the gene matches. This CDR3 is built from 15 residues. CDR1 is SEHNR, CDR2 FQNEAQ, per germline (reference sequence).

The chain couples TRBV24-1 to TRBJ1-1; D may be TRBD1 (6 bases). The germline gives CDR1 KGHDR, CDR2 SFDVKD. V was pared by 5 bases and J by 7 bases, with 13 bases between. The CDR3 consists of 13 residues. CDR3 amino acids: CATSGTDRYEAFF. The DNA for the CDR3 is TGTGCCACCAGTGGCACAGACAGGTATGAAGCTTTCTTT.

The CDR3 DNA sequence: TGTGCCTGGAGTCCCGCGGGAGCTGTCTACGAGCAGTACTTC. As protein: CAWSPAGAVYEQYF. This rearrangement joins TRBV30 to TRBJ2-7, with 7 positions matching TRBD2. The ends lost 2 bases at V and 3 bases at J; junction bases unmatched: 7. The CDR3 is 14 amino acids. Per the germline V gene, CDR1 is GTSNPN and CDR2 is SVGIG (reference sequence).

The chain combines TRBV4-1 with TRBJ2-5; D is unresolved. CDR1 is MGHRA, CDR2 YSYEKL, per germline. CDR3 length equals 13 residues. V lost 0 bases to trimming and J lost 3 bases, with 5 bases between them. CDR3 region: CASSQDEEETQYF. CDR3 bases: TGCGCCAGCAGCCAAGATGAGGAAGAGACCCAGTACTTC.

V and J are TRBV5-1 and TRBJ1-1, with D unresolved. The CDR3 covers 12 residues. The V gene lost 1 base and the J gene lost 10 bases, with 11 bases spanning the gap. Germline CDR1 SGHRS, CDR2 YFSETQ. In DNA, the CDR3 is TGCGCCAGCAGCTTGTCTGGTCTCTCAGCTTTCTTT. This sequence encodes CASSLSGLSAFF.

The rearrangement links TRBV12-3 or TRBV12-4 to TRBJ1-1; D unclear. The CDR3 extends over 12 amino acids. V lost 7 bases, J lost 1 base, and 7 bases lay in between. The DNA of the CDR3 is TGTGCCAGCATATCGGGGAACACTGAAGCTTTCTTT. Translation: CASISGNTEAFF.

V and J are TRBV5-1 and TRBJ1-1; the D is unclear. The CDR3 spans 16 residues. Deletions cut 0 bases from V and 6 bases from J, with 18 bases between. The V gene's germline CDR1 is SGHRS and CDR2 YFSETQ. The CDR3 DNA sequence: TGCGCCAGCAGCTTGGATTTGGGAAGGGTAATCCCTGAAGCTTTCTTT. This translates into CASSLDLGRVIPEAFF.

V is TRBV30 and J is TRBJ1-2, with a possible D match to TRBD1 (5 bases). Germline CDR1 reads GTSNPN; CDR2 reads SVGIG (reference sequence). CDR3 size: 13 residues. Trimming stripped 8 bases from V and 0 bases from J, with 13 bases between. The CDR3 DNA is TGTGCCGGACCGACAGTTACTAACTATGGCTACACCTTC. It is translated as CAGPTVTNYGYTF.

This clone was counted between two and nine times. The V gene is TRBV23-1, the J gene TRBJ2-7, with 7 bases aligning to TRBD1. TRBV23-1 is reported as an ORF; its role is uncertain. V shed 7 bases, J shed 3 bases, and the junction held 9 bases outside the gene matches. The CDR3 spans 14 residues. The CDR3 bases are TGCGCCAGCACCAACCCGGGACAGTTCTACGAGCAGTACTTC. This encodes CASTNPGQFYEQYF.

The chain recombines TRBV1 with TRBJ2-6; the D call of TRBD2 is as the table states it, not checked on the DNA. TRBV1 is listed as a pseudogene. The CDR3 is made up of 18 amino acids. CDR3 region: CTSATRAGRWTGANVLTF. DNA for the CDR3: TGCACCAGCGCCACCCGCGCCGGGAGATGGACTGGGGCCAACGTCCTGACTTTC.

This sequence joins TRBV3-1 (or the pseudogene TRBV3-2) and TRBJ2-5, with 7 bases lining up with TRBD1. The CDR3 has 14 residues. Germline V gene sequence: CDR1 LGHDT, CDR2 YNNKEL (reference sequence). The J segment lost 4 bases and the V segment lost 0 bases, leaving 2 bases of the junction unmatched. DNA of the CDR3: TGTGCCAGCAGCCAAGACTACAGGGGAGAGACCCAGTACTTC. This gives the protein CASSQDYRGETQYF.

This chain uses TRBV6-5 with TRBJ1-1; no clear D. The CDR3 extends over 13 amino acids. Germline V gene sequence: CDR1 MNHEY, CDR2 SVGAGI. V was trimmed by 2 bases and J by 4 bases, leaving 8 bases between them. The CDR3, as DNA: TGTGCCAGCAGTTACGTGGTGGGCACTGAAGCTTTCTTT. The encoded protein is CASSYVVGTEAFF.

The chain couples TRBV11-3 to TRBJ2-7; D is unresolved. Trimming took off 0 bases at V and 0 bases at J, with 6 bases between the two ends. Per the germline V gene, CDR1 is SGHNT and CDR2 is YENEEA. The CDR3 consists of 14 residues. The CDR3 DNA follows: TGTGCCAGCAGCTTAGACGGCAGCTCCTACGAGCAGTACTTC. Translated, it gives CASSLDGSSYEQYF.

The chain links TRBV7-2 to TRBJ1-2; the D gene is possibly TRBD1 (6 bases). The germline CDR1 and CDR2 sequences are SGHTA and FQGNSA. The CDR3 consists of 15 residues. The V end lost 5 bases, the J end lost 4 bases, and 17 bases lay between the germline ends. CDR3 DNA: TGTGCCAGCAGCCTTCCCGGGGGGGCAACCTATGGCTACACCTTC. Amino acids: CASSLPGGATYGYTF.

The V and J genes are TRBV7-2 and TRBJ1-5; possibly TRBD1 for D (5 bases). V was trimmed by 5 bases and J by 7 bases, leaving 15 bases between them. The CDR3 is 14 amino acids. Germline values: CDR1 SGHTA, CDR2 FQGNSA. The CDR3: CASSLGRAGQPQHF. DNA of the CDR3: TGTGCCAGCAGCCTAGGCAGGGCAGGACAGCCCCAGCATTTT.

The gene calls are TRBV5-6 and TRBJ2-6; TRBD2 might be the D (6 bases). This CDR3 region has 16 residues. Germline V lookup: CDR1 SGHDT, CDR2 YYEEEE. Between the trimmed V and J ends, which lost 4 bases and 1 base, there was a span of 12 bases. The CDR3 region has the DNA TGTGCCAGCAGCCCGGAGGGAGCTTCTGGGGCCAACGTCCTGACTTTC. Amino acid sequence: CASSPEGASGANVLTF.